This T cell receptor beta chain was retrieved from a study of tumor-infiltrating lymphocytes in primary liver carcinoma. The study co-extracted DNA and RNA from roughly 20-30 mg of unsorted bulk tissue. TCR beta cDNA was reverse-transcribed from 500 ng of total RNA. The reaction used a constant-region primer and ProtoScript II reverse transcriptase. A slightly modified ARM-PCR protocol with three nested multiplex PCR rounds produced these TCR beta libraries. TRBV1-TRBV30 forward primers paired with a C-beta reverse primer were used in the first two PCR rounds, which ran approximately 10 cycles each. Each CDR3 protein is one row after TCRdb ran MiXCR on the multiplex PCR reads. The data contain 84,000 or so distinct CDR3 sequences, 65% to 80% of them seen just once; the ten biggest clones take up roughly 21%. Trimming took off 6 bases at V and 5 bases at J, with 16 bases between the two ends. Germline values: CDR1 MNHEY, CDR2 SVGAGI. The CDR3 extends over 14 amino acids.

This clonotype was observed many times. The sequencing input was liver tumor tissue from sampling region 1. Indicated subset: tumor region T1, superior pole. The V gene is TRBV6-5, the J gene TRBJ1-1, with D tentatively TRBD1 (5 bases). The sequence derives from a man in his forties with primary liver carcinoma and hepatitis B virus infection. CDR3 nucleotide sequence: TGTGCCAGCAGCGATAGGGGCGGGGAAACTGAAGCTTTCTTT. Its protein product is CASSDRGGETEAFF.